This T cell receptor (beta chain) was obtained from a study of T cells in Graves' hyperthyroidism and ophthalmopathy. Study background: At initial diagnosis, before any treatment had begun, peripheral blood was obtained. Whole-study findings and limits: Ophthalmopathy was separated from stable hyperthyroidism by a 13 V-J model. The blood repertoire included most of the expanded thyroid clonotypes above 0.001. Onset of ophthalmopathy came a median roughly 6.4 months after the model predicted it.

The germline V gene encodes CDR1 SGHRS and CDR2 YFSETQ. The CDR3 contains 16 residues. The junction had 11 bases not matched to a gene; V was cut back by 4 bases and J by 4 bases. Regions amplified from RNA transcripts were the TCR beta CDR3 regions. RT-PCR in the first round (using the HTBI primer set) targeted the TCR CDR3. TCRdb used MiXCR to reprocess the multiplex PCR reads, holding one entry per CDR3 protein. There are more than 350,000 distinct CDR3 sequences in the sample; approximately 16% occur only once, and approximately 19% lies in the top ten. This clonotype was observed many times. Antigen specificity is unknown.

This clonotype was sampled from an older woman with Graves' ophthalmopathy. The J gene is TRBJ2-3, the V gene TRBV5-1, with TRBD2 matching 8 bases. The sample taken for sequencing was blood. This CDR3 reads CASSPVPGGRADTQYF. Here the CDR3 DNA reads TGCGCCAGCAGCCCCGTCCCGGGAGGGCGGGCAGATACGCAGTATTTT.